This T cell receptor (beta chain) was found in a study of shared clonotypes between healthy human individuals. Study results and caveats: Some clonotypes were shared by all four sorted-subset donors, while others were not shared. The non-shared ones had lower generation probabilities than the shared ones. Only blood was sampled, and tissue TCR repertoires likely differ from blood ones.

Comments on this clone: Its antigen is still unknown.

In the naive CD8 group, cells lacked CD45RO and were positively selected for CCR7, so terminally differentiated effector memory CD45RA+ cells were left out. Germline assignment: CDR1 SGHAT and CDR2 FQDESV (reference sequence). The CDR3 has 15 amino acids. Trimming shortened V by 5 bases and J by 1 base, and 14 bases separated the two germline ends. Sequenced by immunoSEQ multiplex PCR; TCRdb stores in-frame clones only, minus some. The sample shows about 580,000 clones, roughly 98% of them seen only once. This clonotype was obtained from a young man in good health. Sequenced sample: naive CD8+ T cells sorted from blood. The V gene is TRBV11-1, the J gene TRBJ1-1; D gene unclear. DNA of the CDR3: TGTGCCAGCAGCCGGTCGAGGGCGGCGAACACTGAAGCTTTCTTT. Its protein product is CASSRSRAANTEAFF.